The clone carrying this T cell receptor beta chain was observed a single time. This record belongs to a study of T cell changes during pregnancy in multiple sclerosis. There are 17 residues in the CDR3. Between the trimmed V and J ends, which lost 3 bases and 1 base, there was a span of 18 bases. In germline, CDR1 is WNHNN, CDR2 SYGVQD (reference sequence). Method: immunoSEQ multiplex PCR; TCRdb's copy keeps in-frame clones and lacks some. The table records some 38,000 clones, about 91% of them present only once. The clonotype was recovered from a female donor with multiple sclerosis, enrolled in a pregnancy study. The chain links TRBV10-1 to TRBJ2-5; possibly TRBD1 for D (6 bases). The sample consisted of CD8+ T cells from peripheral blood mononuclear cells, taken after pregnancy. CDR3 DNA sequence: TGCGCCAGCAGTGAACATCGCCTGGGGGCCCTCCAAGAGACCCAGTACTTC. As protein: CASSEHRLGALQETQYF.